Each of the 20 T cell receptor beta chains below was sequenced from the same sample in a study of blood T cell repertoires in COVID-19. Using immunoSEQ multiplex PCR, the repertoire was profiled, and TCRdb retains in-frame clones only, with some absent. The table lists 160,000 or so clones, roughly 84% of them singletons. Material for sequencing was PBMCs or T cells enriched from blood (not recorded which). The receptors stem from a human donor with acute COVID-19. The donor label of this sample is uncertain.

V and J are TRBV30 and TRBJ2-7; 7 nucleotides align to TRBD2. The CDR3 extends over 12 amino acids. J was trimmed by 3 bases and V by 1 base; bases with no gene match: 0. The germline gives CDR1 GTSNPN, CDR2 SVGIG (reference sequence). The CDR3 region has the DNA TGTGCCTGGAGTGCTAGCGGCTACGAGCAGTACTTC. It yields the protein CAWSASGYEQYF.

A single count supports this clone. The rearrangement uses TRBV27 and TRBJ1-2; TRBD1 is a possible D gene (5 bases). V was shortened by 4 bases and J by 5 bases, with 11 bases between the two germline ends. The germline gives CDR1 MNHEY, CDR2 SMNVEV (reference sequence). The CDR3 length is 13 residues. The CDR3 loop is CASSYGQGYGYTF. The CDR3 nucleotides are TGTGCCAGCAGTTACGGGCAGGGTTATGGCTACACCTTC.

The CDR3: CASSQDGTHGGNEQFF. Written as DNA, the CDR3 is TGTGCCAGCAGCCAGGACGGGACTCACGGCGGGAATGAGCAGTTCTTC. This rearrangement joins TRBV4-2 to TRBJ2-1; TRBD2 might be the D (6 bases). The CDR3 has 16 residues. The V and J ends lost 3 bases and 7 bases respectively, with 19 bases between them. Germline V gene lookup returns CDR1 LGHNA and CDR2 YNFKEQ.

This clone has more than one count but fewer than ten. The J gene is TRBJ1-2, the V gene TRBV7-6; 8 nucleotides agree with TRBD1. The CDR3 runs to 12 residues. J gave up 8 bases and V 4 bases, and 3 bases lay outside the gene matches. The germline gives CDR1 SGHVS, CDR2 FNYEAQ. The CDR3 DNA reads TGTGCCAGCAGCTCACAGGGGGGCGGCTACACCTTC. Its translation is CASSSQGGGYTF.

The CDR3 protein is CASSEGLAGVETQYF. The CDR3 DNA sequence: TGTGCCAGCAGTGAGGGGCTAGCGGGGGTCGAGACCCAGTACTTC. V is TRBV2 and J is TRBJ2-5; 10 bases line up with TRBD2. In germline, CDR1 is SNHLY, CDR2 FYNNEI. Trimming cost V 3 bases and J 5 bases; bases outside gene matches: 6. This CDR3 is 15 amino acids long.

This clone was counted a single time. The gene calls are TRBV12-3 or TRBV12-4 and TRBJ2-7, with 8 bases matching TRBD1. CDR3 length: 13 amino acids. V lost 6 bases and J lost 6; bases outside the gene matches: 7. DNA for the CDR3: TGTGCCAGCAGCAGGACAGGGAACAGCGAGCAGTACTTC. This gives the protein CASSRTGNSEQYF.

A few counts support this clone. V usage is TRBV29-1 and J usage is TRBJ1-1; D call uncertain. V lost 0 bases and J 4 bases, leaving 18 bases between the germline ends. This CDR3 contains 16 residues. CDR1 and CDR2 from the germline V gene are SQVTM and ANQGSEA. CDR3 bases: TGCAGCGTTGAAGAGAGGGTCAGAGGGATTGCCACTGAAGCTTTCTTT. This gives the protein CSVEERVRGIATEAFF. Variable domain in full (rest from reference TRBV29-1 and TRBJ1-1): SAVISQKPSRDICQRGTSLTIQCQVDSQVTMMFWYRQQPGQSLTLIATANQGSEATYESGFVIDKFPISRPNLTFSTLTVSNMSPEDSSIYLCSVEERVRGIATEAFFGQGTRLTVV.

This chain connects TRBV10-2 to TRBJ1-1; 7 bases line up with TRBD1. The V and J ends lost 6 bases and 0 bases, in that order; junction bases with no gene match: 1. The germline gives CDR1 WSHSY, CDR2 SAAADI. The CDR3 contains 13 residues. CDR3 in DNA: TGCGCCAGCAGGGGACAGATGAACACTGAAGCTTTCTTT. Its protein product is CASRGQMNTEAFF.

The chain links TRBV3-1 (or the pseudogene TRBV3-2) to TRBJ2-5, with no clear D. Germline V CDR1 and CDR2: LGHDT, YNNKEL (reference sequence). The CDR3 extends over 12 amino acids. V lost 4 bases to trimming and J lost 5 bases, with 8 bases between them. CDR3 amino acids: CASSPDAETQYF. The CDR3 DNA is TGTGCCAGCAGCCCCGATGCGGAGACCCAGTACTTC.

J is TRBJ1-2 and V is TRBV13, with D hard to call. From germline, CDR1 is PRHDT and CDR2 FYEKMQ (reference sequence). This CDR3 has 12 residues. Trimming stripped 7 bases from V and 4 bases from J, with 10 bases between. The CDR3 here is CASTEGSYGYTF. The CDR3 bases are TGTGCCAGCACGGAGGGCTCCTATGGCTACACCTTC. Full variable domain (missing parts from reference TRBV13 and TRBJ1-2): AAGVIQSPRHLIKEKRETATLKCYPIPRHDTVYWYQQGPGQDPQFLISFYEKMQSDKGSIPDRFSAQQFSDYHSELNMSSLELGDSALYFCASTEGSYGYTFGSGTRLTVV.

The chain recombines TRBV20-1 with TRBJ2-7; the D gene is possibly TRBD1 (6 bases). The CDR3 is 14 amino acids. V was trimmed by 3 bases and J by 4 bases, leaving 16 bases between them. Germline V CDR1 and CDR2: DFQATT, SNEGSKA (reference sequence). CDR3 amino acids: CSASQGFTEYEQYF. In DNA form, the CDR3 reads TGCAGTGCTAGTCAGGGGTTTACTGAATACGAGCAGTACTTC.

The J gene is TRBJ2-3, the V gene TRBV18; 11 nucleotides agree with TRBD2. CDR1 KGHSH and CDR2 LQKENI come from the germline V gene. The V and J ends lost 3 bases and 2 bases, in that order; junction bases with no gene match: 4. The CDR3 has 16 residues. CDR3 in DNA: TGTGCCAGCTCACCGGCTAGCGGGGGGCCCACAGATACGCAGTATTTT. Translated: CASSPASGGPTDTQYF.

This rearrangement joins TRBV4-3 to TRBJ2-5; possible D gene TRBD2, 5 bases. Germline V gives CDR1 LGHNA, CDR2 YSLEER. The CDR3 loop spans 15 amino acids. V lost 0 bases, J lost 4 bases, and 12 bases lay in between. The CDR3 DNA reads TGCGCCAGCAGCCAAGATCCCGTCGAGGGAGAGACCCAGTACTTC. This translates into CASSQDPVEGETQYF.

This chain uses TRBV24-1 with TRBJ2-5; 9 bases are shared with TRBD1. The CDR3 extends over 15 amino acids. V lost 5 bases, J lost 5 bases, and 8 bases stayed unmatched. Germline CDR1 and CDR2: KGHDR and SFDVKD. The CDR3 DNA is TGTGCCACCAGTGCCCTGGACAGGGGAGGGGAGACCCAGTACTTC. This translates into CATSALDRGGETQYF.

The chain links TRBV18 to TRBJ2-5; no clear D gene. CDR3 length: 13 residues. V was cut by 2 bases and J by 3 bases, with 7 bases left in between. The germline gives CDR1 KGHSH, CDR2 LQKENI. The CDR3 bases are TGTGCCAGCTCACCAAATGCAGAAGAGACCCAGTACTTC. Translated: CASSPNAEETQYF.

This chain links TRBV5-4 with TRBJ2-7, with D perhaps matching TRBD1 (6 bases). There are 13 residues in the CDR3. Between the trimmed V and J ends, which lost 1 base and 3 bases, there was a span of 8 bases. The germline V gene has CDR1 SGHNT and CDR2 YYREEE (reference sequence). DNA of the CDR3: TGTGCCAGCAGCTTGCAGGGGAACTACGAGCAGTACTTC. Its translation is CASSLQGNYEQYF.

The chain links TRBV12-5 to TRBJ2-1; D unclear. The CDR3 sequence is 11 residues long. Germline CDR1 reads LGHNT; CDR2 reads FRNRAP. V lost 5 bases and J 11 bases, leaving 10 bases between the germline ends. The CDR3 spells CASGPPGKQFF. The DNA for the CDR3 is TGTGCTAGTGGTCCGCCCGGTAAGCAGTTCTTC. Using reference TRBV12-5 and TRBJ2-1 for the parts outside the CDR3, the full variable domain is DARVTQTPRHKVTEMGQEVTMRCQPILGHNTVFWYRQTMMQGLELLAYFRNRAPLDDSGMPKDRFSAEMPDATLATLKIQPSEPRDSAVYFCASGPPGKQFFGPGTRLTVL.

The CDR3 nucleotides read TGTGCCAGTAACGAGGAGGCAGGGGGAGGAACTAATGAAAAACTGTTTTTT. It codes for CASNEEAGGGTNEKLFF. This chain uses TRBV19 with TRBJ1-4, with 7 bases that match TRBD1. This CDR3 has 17 residues. With V trimmed by 7 bases and J by 1 base, 12 bases remained unmatched. From germline, CDR1 is LNHDA and CDR2 SQIVND (reference sequence).

About this clone itself: At one boundary the junction diverges from the germline segment, which might be a read error. J is TRBJ1-2 and V is TRBV18; the match to TRBD1 covers 10 bases. CDR1 is KGHSH, CDR2 LQKENI, per germline. The CDR3 has 13 amino acids. CDR3 sequence reads: CASSPGTGDRPYF. The CDR3 region has the DNA TGTGCCAGCTCACCAGGGACAGGGGATAGGCCTTACTTC. The variable domain in full, with the rest retrieved from reference TRBV18 and TRBJ1-2, is NAGVMQNPRHLVRRRGQEARLRCSPMKGHSHVYWYRQLPEEGLKFMVYLQKENIIDESGMPKERFSAEFPKEGPSILRIQQVVRGDSAAYFCASSPGTGDRPYFGSGTRLTVV.

This clone has a handful of counts. V is TRBV27 and J is TRBJ1-5; D remains unclear. The CDR3 is 14 residues long. The ends were cut back, 2 bases at V and 1 base at J, with 6 bases in the middle. Germline-derived CDR1 and CDR2 are MNHEY and SMNVEV (reference sequence). CDR3 in amino acids: CASSLRGSNQPQHF. CDR3 nucleotide sequence: TGTGCCAGCAGTTTACGAGGGAGCAATCAGCCCCAGCATTTT.